Listed below are T cell receptor beta chains from one sample, sequenced in a study of blood T cell repertoires in COVID-19. The assay was immunoSEQ multiplex PCR, and TCRdb's table has in-frame clones only and misses some. Of around 60,000 clones listed, around four fifths are singletons. The sequenced material came from peripheral blood. Receptors originate from a young man with COVID-19, enrolled during active disease. CDR3s include the opening cysteine and the closing phenylalanine or tryptophan. A D gene is named only where the DNA matches it firmly. Clone size is stated in some rows and not others, as once, few, many or a class when expanded.

d_call clone_size j_call v_call cdr3_nt cdr3_aa
- - TRBJ1-5 TRBV28 TGTGCCAGCAGTAACACCCTGACAGGCAATCAGCCCCAGCATTTT CASSNTLTGNQPQHF
- - TRBJ1-5 TRBV10-3 TGTGCCATCAGGTCAGATGATAGCAATCAGCCCCAGCATTTT CAIRSDDSNQPQHF
TRBD1 once TRBJ2-7 TRBV11-3 TGTGCCAGCAGCAGGACAGGGGGTGGCTACGAGCAGTACTTC CASSRTGGGYEQYF
- - TRBJ2-3 TRBV7-2 TGTGCCAGCAGCACCCCGGGGGTAGATACGCAGTATTTT CASSTPGVDTQYF
TRBD2 - TRBJ2-1 TRBV7-2 TGTGCCAGCACCGGTAGCGGGAGGTCCTACAATGAGCAGTTCTTC CASTGSGRSYNEQFF
- - TRBJ2-2 TRBV13 TGTGCCAGCGAGCCTAAATTGGGGGGAGTGCATTTCGGCGGGGAGCTGTTTTTT CASEPKLGGVHFGGELFF
TRBD1 - TRBJ1-2 TRBV11-3 TGTGCCAGCAGCTTAACAGGGGGCGTTCCATATGGCTACACCTTC CASSLTGGVPYGYTF
TRBD1 - TRBJ2-3 TRBV6-6 TGTGCCAGCAGTCCCACTACCCGAACTCGGACAGGCCCAGATACGCAGTATTTT CASSPTTRTRTGPDTQYF
TRBD1 - TRBJ2-1 TRBV12-5 TGTGCTAGCACTTTTGACAGGGTCAATGAGCAGTTCTTC CASTFDRVNEQFF
- - TRBJ1-5 TRBV7-9 TGTGCCAGCAGCTTCGATCTACAGGGTTCGCCCCAGCATTTT CASSFDLQGSPQHF
TRBD1 - TRBJ2-2 TRBV29-1 TGCAGCGTTTTAGTCCAGGGGGCCGGGGAGCTGTTTTTT CSVLVQGAGELFF
- once TRBJ2-7 TRBV28 TGTGCCAGCACTTTGAACTCCGCCTACGAGCAGTACTTC CASTLNSAYEQYF
TRBD2 once TRBJ2-3 TRBV6-6 TGTGCCAGCAGTGACGGGGGGGCTGTGGCAGATACGCAGTATTTT CASSDGGAVADTQYF
- - TRBJ1-2 TRBV5-1 TGCGCCAGCAGCCCGGAGGGCTATGGCTACACCTTC CASSPEGYGYTF
TRBD1 - TRBJ1-2 TRBV5-1 TGCGCCAGCAGTGACGGACAGGGGTTTCACTATGGCTACACCTTC CASSDGQGFHYGYTF
TRBD1 - TRBJ2-7 TRBV10-3 TGTGCCATCAGTGAGTCGACAGGGTCAACCTACGAGCAGTACTTC CAISESTGSTYEQYF
- - TRBJ2-3 TRBV21-1 TGTGCCAGCAGCAAGGGTGGTGGTTTCGGACAGACAACGGCCGCTACTAGCACAGATACGCAGTATTTT CASSKGGGFGQTTAATSTDTQYF
- once TRBJ1-2 TRBV6-5 TGTGCCACCCTTTTGGGGGGTCATGGCTACACCTTC CATLLGGHGYTF
TRBD1 - TRBJ2-5 TRBV5-1 TGCGCCAGCAGCTACACGACCGGACAGGGTGGGCAAGAGACCCAGTACTTC CASSYTTGQGGQETQYF
- - TRBJ2-7 TRBV28 TGTGCCAGCAGTTTCCTAGGGGGAGAGGCTAGCTACGAGCAGTACTTC CASSFLGGEASYEQYF
- once TRBJ2-6 TRBV5-1 TGCGCCAGCAGCTTGGCGGGGGGCCGAATGACTGGGGCCAACGTCCTGACTTTC CASSLAGGRMTGANVLTF
- - TRBJ1-1 TRBV7-2 TGTGCCAGCAGCCCTACCCCAAACACTGAAGCTTTCTTT CASSPTPNTEAFF
- - TRBJ2-5 TRBV25-1 TGTGCCAGCAGTGAAATCTTTCAAGAGACCCAGTACTTC CASSEIFQETQYF
TRBD1 once TRBJ1-4 TRBV6-5 TGTGCCAGCAGTCCTGACAGGGGGCAGGAAAAACTGTTTTTT CASSPDRGQEKLFF
TRBD1 - TRBJ1-2 TRBV5-4 TGTGCCAGCAGCCCTTCTCGACAGGGTAGACCGAACTATGGCTACACCTTC CASSPSRQGRPNYGYTF
TRBD1 - TRBJ2-7 TRBV6-1 TGTGCCAGCAGTGAGGACAGGGGTCGATTCGGGCAGTACTTC CASSEDRGRFGQYF
TRBD2 once TRBJ2-2 TRBV3-1/TRBV3-2 TGTGCCAGCAGCCTGGTCGGCGGGGGGAACACCGGGGAGCTGTTTTTT CASSLVGGGNTGELFF
TRBD1 - TRBJ2-1 TRBV30 TGTGCCTGGAGTTTGGGACAGGTGAGGAATGAGCAGTTCTTC CAWSLGQVRNEQFF
- - TRBJ2-1 TRBV10-1 TGCGCCAGCAGTGAAACACCCTACAATGAGCAGTTCTTC CASSETPYNEQFF
TRBD2 - TRBJ2-5 TRBV3-1/TRBV3-2 TGTGCCAGCAGCCAAGATACGGGGGGGGAGACCCAGTACTTC CASSQDTGGETQYF
- - TRBJ2-5 TRBV24-1 TGTGCCACCAGTGATTTCAGGGCCGAGACCCAGTACTTC CATSDFRAETQYF
- - TRBJ2-7 TRBV6-5 TGTGCCATCGCGAGCGACTCAACCTACGAGCAGTACTTC CAIASDSTYEQYF
TRBD1 - TRBJ1-4 TRBV30 TGTGCCTGGAGTGGGAAGACAGGGCGGAGGGAAAAACTGTTTTTT CAWSGKTGRREKLFF
TRBD2 - TRBJ2-5 TRBV29-1 TGCAGCGCTACGGGACTAGCGGTCCAAGAGACCCAGTACTTC CSATGLAVQETQYF
TRBD1 - TRBJ2-5 TRBV6-2/TRBV6-3 TGTGCCAGCAGTACCGGACAGGGTCGGCAAGAGACCCAGTACTTC CASSTGQGRQETQYF